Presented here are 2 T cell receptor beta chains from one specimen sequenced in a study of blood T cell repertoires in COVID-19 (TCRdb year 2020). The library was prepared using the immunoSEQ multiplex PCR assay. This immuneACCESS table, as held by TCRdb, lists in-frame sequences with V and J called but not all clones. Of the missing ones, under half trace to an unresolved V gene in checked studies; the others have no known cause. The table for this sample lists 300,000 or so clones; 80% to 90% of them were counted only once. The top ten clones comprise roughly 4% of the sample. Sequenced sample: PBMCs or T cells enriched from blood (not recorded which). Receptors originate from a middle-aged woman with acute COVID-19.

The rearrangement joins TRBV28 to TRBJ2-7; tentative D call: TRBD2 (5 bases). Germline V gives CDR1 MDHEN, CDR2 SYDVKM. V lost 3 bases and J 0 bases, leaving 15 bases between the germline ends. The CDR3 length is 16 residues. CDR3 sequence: CASSFVALTSSYEQYF. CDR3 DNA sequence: TGTGCCAGCAGTTTCGTAGCGCTCACGAGCTCCTACGAGCAGTACTTC.

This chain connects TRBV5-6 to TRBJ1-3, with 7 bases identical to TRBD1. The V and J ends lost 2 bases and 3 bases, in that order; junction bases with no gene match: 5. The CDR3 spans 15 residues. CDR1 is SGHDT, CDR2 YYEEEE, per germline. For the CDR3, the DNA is TGTGCCAGCAGCTTAAAGGGGGCTGGTGGAAACACCATATATTTT. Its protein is CASSLKGAGGNTIYF.